Ten or more counts support the clone carrying this T cell receptor (beta chain). Its antigen is not known. This sample was taken from a study of CD8+CD57+ T cells in acquired aplastic anemia. Findings of the study overall: In common between the patients and the controls were nearly 30 CD8+ CDR3 sequences.

Trimming pared 5 bases from V and 2 bases from J, leaving 15 bases between. The CDR3 extends over 15 amino acids. Germline V gene sequence: CDR1 SGHVS, CDR2 FQNEAQ. According to the study, genomic DNA was the template for TCR beta VDJ and CDR3 profiling. Each CDR3 protein gets one entry after TCRdb re-called the reads with MiXCR. This table holds approximately 190,000 distinct CDR3 sequences, 55% to 70% found once. The chain has TRBV7-8 and TRBJ2-5, with D maybe TRBD1 (6 bases). The source material was sorted CD4+, CD8+, or CD8+CD57+ T cells (not recorded which) from PBMCs. This TCR was recovered from a human donor with severe aplastic anemia or a healthy control (not recorded which). CDR3 protein: CASSQGSLGQETQYF. The DNA of the CDR3 is TGTGCCAGCAGCCAGGGGTCTTTGGGGCAAGAGACCCAGTACTTC. The full variable domain, with the rest looked up from reference TRBV7-8 and TRBJ2-5, is GAGVSQSPRYKVAKRGQDVALRCDPISGHVSLFWYQQALGQGPEFLTYFQNEAQLDKSGLPSDRFFAERPEGSVSTLKIQRTQQEDSAVYLCASSQGSLGQETQYFGPGTRLLVL.